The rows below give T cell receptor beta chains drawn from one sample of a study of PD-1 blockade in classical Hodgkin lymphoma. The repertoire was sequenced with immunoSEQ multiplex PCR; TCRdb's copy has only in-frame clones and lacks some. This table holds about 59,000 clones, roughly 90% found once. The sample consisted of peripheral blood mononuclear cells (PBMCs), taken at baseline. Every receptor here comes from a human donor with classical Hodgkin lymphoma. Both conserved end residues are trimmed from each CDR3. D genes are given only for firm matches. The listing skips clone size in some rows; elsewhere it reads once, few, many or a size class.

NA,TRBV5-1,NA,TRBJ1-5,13,ASSLEGLTNQPQH
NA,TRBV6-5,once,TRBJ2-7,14,ASSYSGLDNSYEQY
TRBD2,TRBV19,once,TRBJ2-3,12,ASAPGLASDTQY
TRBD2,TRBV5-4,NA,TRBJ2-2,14,ASSLIAGGPTGELF
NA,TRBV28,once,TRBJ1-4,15,ASSLDPKVTTNEKLF
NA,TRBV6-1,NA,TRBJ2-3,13,ASSGFWIGTDTQY
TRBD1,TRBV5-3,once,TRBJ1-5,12,ARSLSGQGMPQH
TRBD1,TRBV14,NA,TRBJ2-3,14,ASSSTGTGGAYTQY
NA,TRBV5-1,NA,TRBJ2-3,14,ASSLVQGAFSDTQY
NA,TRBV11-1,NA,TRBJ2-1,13,ASSLGGFNNGEQF
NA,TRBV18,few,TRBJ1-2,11,ASSLVTGGGYT
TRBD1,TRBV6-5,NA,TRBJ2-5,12,ASSYSQGDETQY
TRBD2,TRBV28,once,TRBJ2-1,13,ASSWGGSSYNEQF
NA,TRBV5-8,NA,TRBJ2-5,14,ASSLESGRHGETQY
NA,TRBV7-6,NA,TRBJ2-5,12,ASSPRGREETQY
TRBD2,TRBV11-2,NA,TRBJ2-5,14,ASSPPPSGGGETQY
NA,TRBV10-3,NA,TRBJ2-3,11,AISESRADTQY
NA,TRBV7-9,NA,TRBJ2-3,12,ASRPPFSTDTQY
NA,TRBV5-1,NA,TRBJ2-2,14,ASSPLSGWNTGELF